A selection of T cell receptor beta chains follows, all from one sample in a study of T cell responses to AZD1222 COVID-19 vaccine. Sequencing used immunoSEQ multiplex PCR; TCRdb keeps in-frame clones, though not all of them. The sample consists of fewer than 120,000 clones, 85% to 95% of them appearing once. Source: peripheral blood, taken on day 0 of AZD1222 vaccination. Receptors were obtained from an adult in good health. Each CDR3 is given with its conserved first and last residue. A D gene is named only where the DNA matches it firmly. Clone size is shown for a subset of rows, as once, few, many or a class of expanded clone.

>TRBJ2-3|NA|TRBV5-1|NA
TGCGCCAGCAGCTTGGGGGGACAAGGTACGCAGTATTTT
CASSLGGQGTQYF
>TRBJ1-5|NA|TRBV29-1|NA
TGCAGCGTTGGATATGGAGGCCTCGCTTTTAGCAATCAGCCCCAGCATTTT
CSVGYGGLAFSNQPQHF
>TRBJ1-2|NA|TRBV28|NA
TGTGCCAGCAGCCTCTCCAAGTCTGGCTACACCTTC
CASSLSKSGYTF
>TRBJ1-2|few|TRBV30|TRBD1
TGTGCCTGGAACCATCCGGGACAGGAAATTCTCCCCCGTGGCTACACCTTC
CAWNHPGQEILPRGYTF
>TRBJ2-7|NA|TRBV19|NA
TGTGCCAGTAGTATCGGGCCCTACGAGCAGTACTTC
CASSIGPYEQYF
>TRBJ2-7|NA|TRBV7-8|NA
TGTGCCAGCAGCTTATCGGGTAACCCCTACGAGCAGTACTTC
CASSLSGNPYEQYF
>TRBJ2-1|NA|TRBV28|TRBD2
TGTGCCAGTACAGGGGAAGGACTAGCGGGGGGCTACTACAATGAGCAGTTCTTC
CASTGEGLAGGYYNEQFF
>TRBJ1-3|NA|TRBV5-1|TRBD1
TGCGCCAGCAGCTCCCGACAGGGGGCTGACGGAAACACCATATATTTT
CASSSRQGADGNTIYF
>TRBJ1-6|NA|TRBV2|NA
TGTGCCAGCAGCCTGACAGGCCTCAATTCACCCCTCCACTTT
CASSLTGLNSPLHF
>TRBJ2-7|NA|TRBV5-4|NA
TGTGCCAGCAGCCGCTACTCCTACGAGCAGTACTTC
CASSRYSYEQYF
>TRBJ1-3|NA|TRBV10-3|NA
TGTGCCATCAGTGCCTCCAAGGGCCTTCAGAACACCATATATTTT
CAISASKGLQNTIYF
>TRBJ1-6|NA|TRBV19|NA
TGTGCCAGTAGTCCCAGACAGACCTCCTATAATTCACCCCTCCACTTT
CASSPRQTSYNSPLHF
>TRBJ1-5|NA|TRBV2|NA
TGTGCCAGTTCTTATAGTCAGCCCCAGCATTTT
CASSYSQPQHF
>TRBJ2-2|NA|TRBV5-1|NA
TGCGCCAGCAGCCGGACATCGGGAACCGGGAAGCTGTTTTTT
CASSRTSGTGKLFF
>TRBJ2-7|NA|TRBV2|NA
TGTGCCAGCAGAGGCGGCGATTACGAGCAGTACTTC
CASRGGDYEQYF
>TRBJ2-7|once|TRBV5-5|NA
TGTGCCAGCAGCTTGGCCGAGAACTACGAGCAGTACTTC
CASSLAENYEQYF
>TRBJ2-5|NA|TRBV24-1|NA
TGTGCCACCAGTGAGCACGGCCAGGTCGCGACCCAGTACTTC
CATSEHGQVATQYF
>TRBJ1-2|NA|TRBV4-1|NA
TGCGCCAGCAGCCAAGGAGGGACGTCCCTCTTGGACTATGGCTACACCTTC
CASSQGGTSLLDYGYTF
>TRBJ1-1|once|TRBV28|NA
TGTGCCAGCATCTACGTAGGGGGTTCTGAAGCTTTCTTT
CASIYVGGSEAFF
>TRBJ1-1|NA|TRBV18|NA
TGTGCCAGCTCACAGCAGGGAAAAGGCACTGAAGCTTTCTTT
CASSQQGKGTEAFF
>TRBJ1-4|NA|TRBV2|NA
TGTGCCAGCAGCAGCTTTCAGGAAAAACTGTTTTTT
CASSSFQEKLFF
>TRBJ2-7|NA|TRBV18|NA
TGTGCCAGCTCACCACGGTCGGCAGCCTACGAGCAGTACTTC
CASSPRSAAYEQYF
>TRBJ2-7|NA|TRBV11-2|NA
TGTGCCAGCAGCGCATCCGGGGCCGCCTACGAGCAGTACTTC
CASSASGAAYEQYF
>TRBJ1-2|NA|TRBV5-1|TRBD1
TGCGCCAGCACAGGACAGGGTAGCTATGGCTACACCTTC
CASTGQGSYGYTF
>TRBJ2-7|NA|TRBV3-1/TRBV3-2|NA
TGTGCCAGCGGCCGGGGCTACGAGCAGTACTTC
CASGRGYEQYF
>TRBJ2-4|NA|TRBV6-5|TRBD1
TGTGCCAGCAGCTGGGACAGGGGAACCAAAAACATTCAGTACTTC
CASSWDRGTKNIQYF
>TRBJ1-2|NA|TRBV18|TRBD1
TGTGCCAGCTCACCATTGGGACAGTCTACAGGCTACACCTTC
CASSPLGQSTGYTF
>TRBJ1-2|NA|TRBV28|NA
TGTGCCAGCAGCGGCCAAGCGGGTCGTAGGTATGGCTACACCTTC
CASSGQAGRRYGYTF
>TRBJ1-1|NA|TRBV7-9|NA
TGTGCCAGCAGCTTAGCTTCCATTGCGGGTCCCCGAGCTTTCTTT
CASSLASIAGPRAFF
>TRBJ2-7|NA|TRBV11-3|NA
TGTGCCAGCAGCCCCGAGTCTCCCTTTCGGAACGAGCAGTACTTC
CASSPESPFRNEQYF
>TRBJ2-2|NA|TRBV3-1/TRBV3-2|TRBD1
TGTGCCAGCAGCTTGATCCGGGGACAGGGGGGCCGGGAGCTGTTTTTT
CASSLIRGQGGRELFF
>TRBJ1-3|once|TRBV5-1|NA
TGCGCCAGCCCCCGGGCAGCCTCCTCTGGAAACACCATATATTTT
CASPRAASSGNTIYF
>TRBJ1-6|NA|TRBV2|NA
TGTGCCACCAGGCCCGGGTCCAAGGCACCCCTCCACTTT
CATRPGSKAPLHF
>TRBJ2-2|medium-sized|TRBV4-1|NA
TGCGCCAGCAGCCCTCATGTAGGACGGCCCAGGAACACCGGGGAGCTGTTTTTT
CASSPHVGRPRNTGELFF
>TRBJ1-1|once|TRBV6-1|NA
TGTGCCAGCAGTGAAGGGGAGGGTTGGACTGAAGCTTTCTTT
CASSEGEGWTEAFF
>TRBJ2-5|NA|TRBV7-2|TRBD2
TGTGCCAGCAGCCATAAGCGGCGGGGGGAGACCCAGTACTTC
CASSHKRRGETQYF
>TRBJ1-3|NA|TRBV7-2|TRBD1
TGTGCCAGCAGCTTAGGGGGGGCAGGGGGACGAAACACCATATATTTT
CASSLGGAGGRNTIYF
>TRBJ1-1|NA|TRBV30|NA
TGTGCCTGGAGCTTTCCGTCTGAAGCTTTCTTT
CAWSFPSEAFF
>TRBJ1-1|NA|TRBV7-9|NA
TGTGCCAGCAGCTTAGTGCGGGGGCCACGGAACACTGAAGCTTTCTTT
CASSLVRGPRNTEAFF
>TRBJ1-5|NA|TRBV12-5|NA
TGTGCTAGTGGCAAAGTGGATCAGCCCCAGCATTTT
CASGKVDQPQHF
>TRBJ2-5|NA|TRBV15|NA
TGTGCCACCAGCAGAGATTCCACAGCCCAAGAGACCCAGTACTTC
CATSRDSTAQETQYF
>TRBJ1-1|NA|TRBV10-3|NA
TGTGCCATCAGTGGAACAGGAGTGAACACTGAAGCTTTCTTT
CAISGTGVNTEAFF
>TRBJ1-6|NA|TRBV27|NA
TGTGCCAGCAGTTTTGCGACCGGGGGGAATTCACCCCTCCACTTT
CASSFATGGNSPLHF
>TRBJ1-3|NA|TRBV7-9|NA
TGTGCCAGCAGCTTAGATATAACAGCTGGAAACACCATATATTTT
CASSLDITAGNTIYF
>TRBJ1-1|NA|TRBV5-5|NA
TGTGCCAGCAGCCGAGGGGAGACTGAAGCTTTCTTT
CASSRGETEAFF
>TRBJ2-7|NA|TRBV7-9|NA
TGTGCCAGCAGCTCCCTCCTCGACAGAAGCTCCTACGAGCAGTACTTC
CASSSLLDRSSYEQYF
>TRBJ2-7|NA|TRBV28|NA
TGTGCCAGCAGCGAGGTGAGGGGGGCGGGTTACGAGCAGTACTTC
CASSEVRGAGYEQYF
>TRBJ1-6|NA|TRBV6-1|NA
TGTGCCAGCAGTGAAGGGGCAGCCCGGAGTCTTTTCAATTCACCCCTCCACTTT
CASSEGAARSLFNSPLHF
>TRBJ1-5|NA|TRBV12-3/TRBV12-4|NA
TGTGCCAGCAGTTTGGGGTTTCAGCCCCAGCATTTT
CASSLGFQPQHF
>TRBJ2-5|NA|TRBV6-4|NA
TGTGCCAGCACCCCCAGGACTGGGAGGTGCGAGACCCAGTACTTC
CASTPRTGRCETQYF
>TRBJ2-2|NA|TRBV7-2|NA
TGTGCCAGCAGCCGGGACGTCGGGGAGCTGTTTTTT
CASSRDVGELFF
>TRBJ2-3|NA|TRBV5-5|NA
TGTGCCAGCAGCTTGGCGGGTGGCACAGATACGCAGTATTTT
CASSLAGGTDTQYF
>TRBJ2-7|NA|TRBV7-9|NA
TGTGCCAGCAGCTTAGCTGACTACGAGCAGTACTTC
CASSLADYEQYF
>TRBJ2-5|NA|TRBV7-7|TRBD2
TGTGCCAGCAGCACCAGCGGGGGCCTTCGAGAGACCCAGTACTTC
CASSTSGGLRETQYF
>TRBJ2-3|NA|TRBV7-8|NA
TGTGCCAGCAGCTTAGGACAGGTTAGCACAGATACGCAGTATTTT
CASSLGQVSTDTQYF
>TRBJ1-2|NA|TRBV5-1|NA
TGCGCCAGCAGCTTGGTGGAAGGGATAGCTAACTATGGCTACACCTTC
CASSLVEGIANYGYTF
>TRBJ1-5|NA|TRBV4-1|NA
TGCGCCAGCAGCCGAGGGACCGGGACACAAGATCAGCCCCAGCATTTT
CASSRGTGTQDQPQHF